Presented here are 24 T cell receptor beta chains from one specimen sequenced in a study of cytomegalovirus exposure and HLA in healthy donors. A multiplex PCR was run with 60 Vbeta primers and 13 Jbeta primers. Here immunoSEQ multiplex PCR was the method, and the copy in TCRdb shows in-frame clones only, minus some. The sample yields some 150,000 clones, 80% seen once. Sequenced input: PBMCs. The receptors stem from a man aged 25 to 45 in good health and CMV-seronegative.

CDR3 nucleotides: TGTGCCAGCAGTTTACAGGTGGCTGGCAATCAGCCCCAGCATTTT. It codes for CASSLQVAGNQPQHF. The chain combines TRBV27 with TRBJ1-5; D is undetermined. The ends were cut back, 2 bases at V and 2 bases at J, with 10 bases in the middle. Germline CDR1 is MNHEY and CDR2 is SMNVEV (reference sequence). The CDR3 is made up of 15 amino acids.

The CDR3 DNA reads as TGTGCCAGTAGTGCGTACACAGATACGCAGTATTTT. Its translation is CASSAYTDTQYF. The genes are TRBV19 and TRBJ2-3; D gene ambiguous. The ends were cut back, 5 bases at V and 2 bases at J, with 5 bases in the middle. The CDR3 runs 12 residues. CDR1 and CDR2 (germline): LNHDA, SQIVND (reference sequence).

This chain connects TRBV6-5 to TRBJ1-5; D gene uncertain. The germline V gene has CDR1 MNHEY and CDR2 SVGAGI. With 6 bases removed from V and 2 bases from J, the gap between germline ends came to 11 bases. CDR3 length equals 14 residues. CDR3 region: CASSLAPGNQPQHF. DNA for the CDR3: TGTGCCAGCAGCCTGGCCCCTGGCAATCAGCCCCAGCATTTT.

The J gene is TRBJ2-1, the V gene TRBV27, with TRBD2 matching 10 bases. V shed 5 bases, J shed 7 bases, and the junction held 11 bases outside the gene matches. The CDR3 length is 16 residues. CDR1 is MNHEY and CDR2 is SMNVEV in the germline V gene (reference sequence). The CDR3, as DNA: TGTGCCAGCAGTCCTCTAGCGGGAGTGGGGATAAATGAGCAGTTCTTC. Encoded protein: CASSPLAGVGINEQFF.

This sequence joins TRBV28 and TRBJ1-2, with TRBD1 matching 11 bases. The V gene's germline CDR1 is MDHEN and CDR2 SYDVKM. The CDR3 consists of 14 residues. V was clipped by 8 bases and J by 8 bases; unmatched bases: 10. CDR3 sequence reads: CASGWDRGKRGYTF. The CDR3 region has the DNA TGTGCCAGCGGGTGGGACAGGGGGAAAAGAGGCTACACCTTC.

This sequence joins TRBV28 and TRBJ1-5; tentative D call: TRBD1 (6 bases). The CDR3 contains 15 residues. The V end was cut by 3 bases, the J end by 5 bases, with 14 bases between. The germline CDR1 and CDR2 sequences are MDHEN and SYDVKM. The CDR3 protein is CASSFWGQDHQPQHF. CDR3 coding DNA: TGTGCCAGCAGTTTTTGGGGGCAGGATCATCAGCCCCAGCATTTT.

The chain has TRBV9 and TRBJ2-2, with TRBD1 as a possible D gene (6 bases). V lost 0 bases and J lost 3, with 12 bases in between. CDR1 SGDLS and CDR2 YYNGEE come from the germline V gene. The CDR3 consists of 16 residues. The CDR3 protein is CASSVGRGRDTGELFF. For the CDR3, the DNA is TGTGCCAGCAGCGTAGGCAGGGGCAGGGACACCGGGGAGCTGTTTTTT.

The J gene is TRBJ2-7, the V gene TRBV29-1; maybe TRBD1 (6 bases). The CDR3 totals 14 residues. Looked up from germline, CDR1 is SQVTM and CDR2 is ANQGSEA. V lost 1 base, J lost 1 base, and 11 bases lay in between. The CDR3 reads CSVEGHRDSYEQYF. The CDR3 DNA is TGCAGCGTTGAAGGCCACAGGGATTCCTACGAGCAGTACTTC.

J is TRBJ2-5 and V is TRBV30; 13 nucleotides match TRBD2. Germline lookup yields CDR1 GTSNPN and CDR2 SVGIG (reference sequence). The length of the CDR3 is 18 residues. V trimming: 1 base; J trimming: 5 bases; junction bases outside the gene matches: 13. The CDR3 bases are TGTGCCTGGAGTGGGGGAAAACTAGCGGGGGGGCCGGGGGAGACCCAGTACTTC. This codes for CAWSGGKLAGGPGETQYF.

This chain links TRBV6-1 with TRBJ2-7; TRBD2 matches 10 bases. Looked up from germline, CDR1 is MNHNS and CDR2 is SASEGT. After removal of 6 bases from V and 6 bases from J, the junction contained 8 bases not matched to a gene. There are 14 residues in the CDR3. The CDR3 DNA is TGTGCCAGCAGCGCCCTAGCGGGAGTGTCCGAGCAGTACTTC. This encodes CASSALAGVSEQYF.

The V call is TRBV7-9, the J call TRBJ1-4, with a possible D match to TRBD1 (6 bases). The CDR3 contains 12 residues. V was shortened by 10 bases and J by 8 bases, with 14 bases between the two germline ends. Per the germline V gene, CDR1 is SEHNR and CDR2 is FQNEAQ (reference sequence). Here the CDR3 DNA reads TGTGCCACCCAGACAGGTGTAGAAAAACTGTTTTTT. Translation gives CATQTGVEKLFF.

In the case of this clone: A read error may produce the germline difference seen at one junction end. At the DNA level, this CDR3 is encoded by other sequences in the same sample as well. The chain carries TRBV9 and TRBJ1-2; the D is unclear. The germline V gene has CDR1 SGDLS and CDR2 YYNGEE. CDR3 length: 19 residues. In DNA, the CDR3 is TGCGCCAGCAGCGTAGTAGCTTCCGGATCGTCTATCCCTCTGGGTGGCTACACCTTC. It translates to CASSVVASGSSIPLGGYTF.

V usage is TRBV7-3 and J usage is TRBJ2-7; 8 nucleotides align to TRBD1. The germline gives CDR1 SGHTA, CDR2 FQGTGA. The CDR3 contains 14 residues. The trim removed 5 bases at V and 3 bases at J, leaving 6 bases unmatched. The CDR3 loop is CASSPGTGYYEQYF. In DNA form, the CDR3 reads TGTGCCAGCAGCCCCGGGACAGGCTACTACGAGCAGTACTTC.

The chain joins TRBV28 to TRBJ1-4, with D possibly TRBD1 on 5 matching bases. The CDR3 has 17 residues. The V end lost 3 bases, the J end lost 2 bases, and 16 bases lay between the germline ends. From germline, CDR1 is MDHEN and CDR2 SYDVKM. DNA of the CDR3: TGTGCCAGCAGTTTGATTCAGGGCCTTTGGACTAATGAAAAACTGTTTTTT. Its translation is CASSLIQGLWTNEKLFF.

The rearrangement links TRBV4-1 to TRBJ2-2; TRBD1 matches at 8 bases. CDR1 and CDR2 (germline): MGHRA, YSYEKL. The CDR3 sequence is 15 residues long. With V trimmed by 4 bases and J by 9 bases, 10 bases remained unmatched. The CDR3 protein is CASSLFGQGPRELFF. CDR3 DNA sequence: TGCGCCAGCAGCCTCTTTGGACAGGGTCCCCGGGAGCTGTTTTTT.

In the case of this clone: At one boundary the junction diverges from the germline segment, which might be a read error. The genes are TRBV5-5 and TRBJ2-1, with 8 bases matching TRBD1. This CDR3 is built from 14 residues. CDR1 is SGHKS, CDR2 YYEKEE, per germline (reference sequence). The CDR3 spells CASSTWTGFNEQLF. DNA of the CDR3: TGTGCCAGCAGCACCTGGACAGGGTTCAATGAGCAGCTCTTC.

CDR3 bases: TGCGCCAGCAGCTTGTCTTCCGGGACAGCCTACGAGCAGTACTTC. Translating it yields CASSLSSGTAYEQYF. The chain employs TRBV5-1 and TRBJ2-7; 7 positions agree with TRBD1. The CDR3 runs 15 residues. Germline CDR1 is SGHRS and CDR2 is YFSETQ. V trimming: 1 base; J trimming: 2 bases; junction bases outside the gene matches: 6.

This chain connects TRBV18 to TRBJ1-3, with D hard to call. Between the trimmed V and J ends, which lost 3 bases and 0 bases, there was a span of 15 bases. The CDR3 length is 17 residues. Germline CDR1 and CDR2: KGHSH and LQKENI. CDR3 in amino acids: CASSPVLLPSSGNTIYF. The CDR3 coding sequence is TGTGCCAGCTCACCTGTACTGTTACCGTCCTCTGGAAACACCATATATTTT.

This clone was seen a single time. This chain links TRBV6-1 with TRBJ2-7; 11 bases fit TRBD2. The germline V gene encodes CDR1 MNHNS and CDR2 SASEGT. The CDR3 runs 16 residues. The junction had 10 bases not matched to a gene; V was cut back by 4 bases and J by 5 bases. The CDR3 loop is CASSVPSGRTGDEQYF. The CDR3 DNA sequence: TGTGCCAGCAGTGTCCCTAGCGGGAGGACAGGGGACGAGCAGTACTTC.

This clone was seen only a few times. The chain employs TRBV7-9 and TRBJ2-3, with 10 bases that match TRBD1. V shed 4 bases, J shed 1 base, and the junction held 2 bases outside the gene matches. The CDR3 has 15 amino acids. Germline loops: CDR1 SEHNR, CDR2 FQNEAQ (reference sequence). CDR3 region: CASSSGQGGTDTQYF. CDR3 nucleotides: TGTGCCAGCAGCTCAGGACAGGGGGGCACAGATACGCAGTATTTT.

The chain links TRBV30 to TRBJ1-6; tentative D call: TRBD1 (6 bases). CDR1 and CDR2 (germline): GTSNPN, SVGIG (reference sequence). The CDR3 is 14 residues long. V was pared by 3 bases and J by 10 bases, with 16 bases between. CDR3 nucleotides: TGTGCCTGGAGGGCATCAGGGGAACGGTCACCCCTCCACTTT. Translation: CAWRASGERSPLHF.

CDR3 amino acids: CASSPLRTESTEAFF. Here the CDR3 DNA reads TGTGCCAGCTCACCACTAAGGACAGAAAGCACTGAAGCTTTCTTT. The V gene is TRBV18, the J gene TRBJ1-1; D is possibly TRBD1 (6 bases). CDR3 size: 15 residues. The V end was cut by 1 base, the J end by 4 bases, with 13 bases between. Germline V CDR1 and CDR2: KGHSH, LQKENI.

The chain links TRBV7-9 to TRBJ2-7; D perhaps matches TRBD1 (6 bases). With 4 bases removed from V and 0 bases from J, the gap between germline ends came to 16 bases. The CDR3 extends over 16 amino acids. Looked up from germline, CDR1 is SEHNR and CDR2 is FQNEAQ (reference sequence). The DNA of the CDR3 is TGTGCCAGCAGCTCAGTCGACAGGCCGAGCTCCTACGAGCAGTACTTC. Amino acids: CASSSVDRPSSYEQYF.

In the case of this clone: A read error may account for a junction end that differs from germline. The chain is built from TRBV27 and TRBJ2-1, with TRBD2 matching 9 bases. In germline, CDR1 is MNHEY, CDR2 SMNVEV (reference sequence). This CDR3 comprises 15 residues. DNA of the CDR3: TGTGCCAGCAGTTTAGCGGGAGGGAGTTTCAATGAGCAGCTCTTC. Amino acids: CASSLAGGSFNEQLF.